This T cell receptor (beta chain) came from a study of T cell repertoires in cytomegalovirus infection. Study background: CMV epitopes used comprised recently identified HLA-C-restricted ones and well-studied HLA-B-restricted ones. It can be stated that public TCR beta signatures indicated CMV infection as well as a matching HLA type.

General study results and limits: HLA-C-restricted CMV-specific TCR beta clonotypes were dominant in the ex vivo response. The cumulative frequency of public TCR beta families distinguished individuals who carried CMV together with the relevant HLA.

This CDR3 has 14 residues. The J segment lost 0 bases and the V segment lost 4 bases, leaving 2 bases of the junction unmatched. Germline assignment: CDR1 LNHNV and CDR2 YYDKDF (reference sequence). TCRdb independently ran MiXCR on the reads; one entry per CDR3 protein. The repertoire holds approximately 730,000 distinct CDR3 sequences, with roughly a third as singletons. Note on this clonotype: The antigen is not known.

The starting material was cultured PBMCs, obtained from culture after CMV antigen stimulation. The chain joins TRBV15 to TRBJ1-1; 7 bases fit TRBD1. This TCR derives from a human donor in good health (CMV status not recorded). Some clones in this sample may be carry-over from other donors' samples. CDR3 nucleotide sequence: TGTGCCACCAGCAAACAGGGGATGAACACTGAAGCTTTCTTT. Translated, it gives CATSKQGMNTEAFF.